Listed below are T cell receptor beta chains from one sample, sequenced in a study of beta chain features in type 1 diabetes. The table came from immunoSEQ multiplex PCR; TCRdb's copy has only in-frame clones and leaves some out. The table includes 900,000 or so clones, about 17% detected once. Sequenced input: naive CD4+ T cells from blood. These receptor sequences come from a woman aged 18-29 years in good health. The CDR3 runs from the conserved cysteine through the conserved F or W. D genes are given only for firm matches. Clone size is shown for a subset of rows, as once, few, many or a class of expanded clone.

d_gene | j_gene | v_gene | abundance | CDR3nt | CDR3aa
- | TRBJ2-3 | TRBV4-3 | - | TGCGCCAGCAGCCAAGAAGCCGGGCTAGATACGCAGTATTTT | CASSQEAGLDTQYF
- | TRBJ1-1 | TRBV29-1 | few | TGCAGCGTTGCCGGGGCTTGGGGGGTCCAGACTGAAGCTTTCTTT | CSVAGAWGVQTEAFF
- | TRBJ2-5 | TRBV28 | - | TGTGCCAGCAGTTTGGGCAGGGTAGAGACCCAGTACTTC | CASSLGRVETQYF
- | TRBJ2-1 | TRBV19 | - | TGTGCCAGTAGCCCGACTAGAGCATCCTACAATGAGCAGTTCTTC | CASSPTRASYNEQFF
TRBD1 | TRBJ2-3 | TRBV20-1 | - | TGCAGTGCTATACGGGACAGGGGCCCTTTT | CSAIRDRGPF
- | TRBJ2-1 | TRBV7-9 | few | TGTGCCAGCAGCGCCCCCGTTGTGAATGAGCAGTTCTTC | CASSAPVVNEQFF
- | TRBJ2-5 | TRBV7-6 | - | TGTGCCAGCAGCCCCGTCGGGGGGCTGGAGACCCAGTACTTC | CASSPVGGLETQYF
- | TRBJ1-1 | TRBV7-2 | few | TGTGCCAGCAGCGGGGACCCACCGGCGAACACTGAAGCTTTCTTT | CASSGDPPANTEAFF
- | TRBJ2-5 | TRBV19 | few | TGTGCCAGTAGTACCATGACGGCTCAAGAGACCCAGTACTTC | CASSTMTAQETQYF
- | TRBJ2-7 | TRBV7-5 | few | TGTGCCAGAAGCTTGGGGCGCCACGGAGGATACGAGCAGTACTTC | CARSLGRHGGYEQYF
- | TRBJ2-7 | TRBV6-5 | few | TGTGCCAGCAGTTACTCGGGGACGGGGAGGATTCGGGAGCAGTACTTC | CASSYSGTGRIREQYF
TRBD1 | TRBJ2-2 | TRBV10-3 | few | TGTGCCATCTCCAGGACAGGTCGAGGCACCGGGGAGCTGTTTTTT | CAISRTGRGTGELFF
- | TRBJ1-2 | TRBV7-2 | - | TGTGCCAGCAGCTTCCCCGGGGGGGACTATGGCTACACCTTC | CASSFPGGDYGYTF
TRBD1 | TRBJ2-3 | TRBV5-1 | few | TGCGCCAGCAGCCCGGGACAGGGTGTGGATACGCAGTATTTT | CASSPGQGVDTQYF
TRBD1 | TRBJ2-3 | TRBV28 | few | TGTGCCAGCAGTTTACGCCAGGGGGCTTGGGGTGATACGCAGTATTTT | CASSLRQGAWGDTQYF
- | TRBJ1-2 | TRBV28 | few | TGTGCCAGCAACCCCTCCCGTCGACCGTTCTATGGCTACACCTTC | CASNPSRRPFYGYTF
- | TRBJ1-4 | TRBV29-1 | few | TGCAGCGTTGGTCCCACTAATGAAAAACTGTTTTTT | CSVGPTNEKLFF
- | TRBJ2-7 | TRBV2 | - | TGTGCCAGCAGTGAAAGACTAGGCCACGAGCAGTACTTC | CASSERLGHEQYF
- | TRBJ2-7 | TRBV28 | few | TGTGCCAGCAGAACAGGGATTTTGTACGAGCAGTACTTC | CASRTGILYEQYF
- | TRBJ2-1 | TRBV7-8 | few | TGTGCCAGCACCTCGAGGCTAGCGAACAATGAGCAGTTCTTC | CASTSRLANNEQFF
TRBD1 | TRBJ2-5 | TRBV5-1 | few | TGCGCCAGCAGCGTGACAGGGGGAGAGACCCAGTACTTC | CASSVTGGETQYF
- | TRBJ2-3 | TRBV6-4 | - | TGTGCCAGCAGCGAGCTGCCCATGGATACGCAGTATTTT | CASSELPMDTQYF
- | TRBJ1-5 | TRBV28 | few | TGTGCCAGCAGTTTGTTGGAACAGCCCCAGCATTTT | CASSLLEQPQHF
TRBD1 | TRBJ2-1 | TRBV5-1 | few | TGCGCCAGCAGCTTGGGACAGGGGGGCCTTGAGCAGTTCTTC | CASSLGQGGLEQFF
TRBD1 | TRBJ1-2 | TRBV4-2 | - | TGTGCCAGCAGGACAGGGGGTATTGGGTCTAACTATGGCTACACCTTC | CASRTGGIGSNYGYTF
TRBD1 | TRBJ1-2 | TRBV28 | - | TGTGCCAGCAGTTTAGGGGACAGGGGCTATGGCTACACCTTC | CASSLGDRGYGYTF